This TCR beta chain was observed in a study of blood T cell repertoires in COVID-19. Overall study: Acute and convalescent COVID-19 samples came from the United States, Italy and Spain. Sources were T cells, B-cell-depleted T cells, or PBMCs; the material itself was cDNA or gDNA.

The germline gives CDR1 SGDLS, CDR2 YYNGEE. Deletions cut 5 bases from V and 2 bases from J, with 13 bases between. CDR3 length equals 14 residues. Method: immunoSEQ multiplex PCR; TCRdb's copy keeps in-frame clones and lacks some. The table shows about 65,000 clones, with roughly 79% occurring only once. The clonotype originates from a human donor in a cohort sampled during active COVID-19. The source material was peripheral blood. The gene calls are TRBV9 and TRBJ2-5; D is unclear. The DNA of the CDR3 is TGTGCCAGCAGTCCTAAGCCCACTCAAGAGACCCAGTACTTC. This codes for CASSPKPTQETQYF.